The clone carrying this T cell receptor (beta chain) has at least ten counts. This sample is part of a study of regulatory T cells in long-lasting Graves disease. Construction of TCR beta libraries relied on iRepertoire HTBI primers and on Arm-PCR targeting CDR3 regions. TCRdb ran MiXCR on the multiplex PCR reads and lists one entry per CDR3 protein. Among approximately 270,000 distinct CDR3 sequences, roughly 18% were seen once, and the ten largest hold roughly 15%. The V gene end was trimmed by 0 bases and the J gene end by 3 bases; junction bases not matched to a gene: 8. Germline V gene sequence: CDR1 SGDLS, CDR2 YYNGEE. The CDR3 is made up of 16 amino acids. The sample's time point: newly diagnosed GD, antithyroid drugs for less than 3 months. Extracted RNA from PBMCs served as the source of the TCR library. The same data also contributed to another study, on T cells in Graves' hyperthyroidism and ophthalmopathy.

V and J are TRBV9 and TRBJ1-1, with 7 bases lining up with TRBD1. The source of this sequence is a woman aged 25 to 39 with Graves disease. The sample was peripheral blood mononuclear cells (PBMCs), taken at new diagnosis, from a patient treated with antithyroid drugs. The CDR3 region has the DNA TGTGCCAGCAGCGTAGAAGGAGGGGGCGGGTACACTGAAGCTTTCTTT. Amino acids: CASSVEGGGGYTEAFF.